These 20 T cell receptor beta chains share one sample of origin, sequenced in a study of blood T cell repertoires in COVID-19. Some clones are missing from TCRdb's copy, which holds only in-frame ones; the method was immunoSEQ multiplex PCR. The sample includes more than 130,000 clones, approximately 87% of them seen just once. Sequenced sample: peripheral blood. These receptors were collected from a woman aged 40 to 50 with acute or convalescent COVID-19.

The rearrangement links TRBV2 to TRBJ1-2, with D possibly matching TRBD1 (6 bases). Germline assignment: CDR1 SNHLY and CDR2 FYNNEI. The CDR3 sequence is 14 residues long. V was cut by 6 bases and J by 6 bases, with 17 bases left in between. The CDR3 DNA reads TGTGCCAGCAGCCTCGACAGGCAAGGGAATGGCTACACCTTC. Its protein is CASSLDRQGNGYTF.

The chain joins TRBV30 to TRBJ1-2; D might be TRBD1 (6 bases). Trimming cost V 5 bases and J 4 bases, with 8 bases left between them. The germline V gene has CDR1 GTSNPN and CDR2 SVGIG (reference sequence). The CDR3 runs to 11 residues. CDR3 bases: TGTGCCTGGGACAGGCCCTATGGCTACACCTTC. Translated, it gives CAWDRPYGYTF.

This clone was detected a few times. The chain couples TRBV2 to TRBJ2-7; D is possibly TRBD2 (6 bases). The CDR3 covers 12 residues. With 5 bases removed from V and 3 bases from J, the gap between germline ends came to 8 bases. Germline CDR1 and CDR2: SNHLY and FYNNEI. In DNA, the CDR3 is TGTGCCAGCAGTCCCGGGAGCTACGAGCAGTACTTC. Its protein product is CASSPGSYEQYF.

This chain joins TRBV15 and TRBJ2-7; 7 positions match TRBD2. The CDR3 loop spans 14 amino acids. The germline V gene encodes CDR1 LNHNV and CDR2 YYDKDF (reference sequence). Trimming removed 1 base from V and 6 bases from J; junction bases left unmatched: 6. CDR3 protein: CATSRVVASGEQYF. CDR3 sequence (DNA): TGTGCCACCAGCAGAGTTGTAGCTAGCGGCGAGCAGTACTTC.

The chain combines TRBV5-1 with TRBJ2-4; D is perhaps TRBD2 (5 bases). V shed 6 bases and J shed 4 bases, with 11 bases lying between them. Germline CDR1 SGHRS, CDR2 YFSETQ. The CDR3 consists of 13 residues. CDR3 region: CASTGSNKNIQYF. The CDR3 DNA is TGCGCCAGCACGGGGAGCAATAAAAACATTCAGTACTTC.

V usage is TRBV7-9 and J usage is TRBJ2-7; D gene unclear. There are 13 residues in the CDR3. V shed 5 bases and J shed 3 bases, with 11 bases lying between them. The V gene's germline CDR1 is SEHNR and CDR2 FQNEAQ (reference sequence). The CDR3 DNA follows: TGTGCCAGCAGCCCGCTTAACGGCTACGAGCAGTACTTC. Protein product: CASSPLNGYEQYF.

CDR3 in amino acids: CASSQGVREYGEQFF. As DNA, the CDR3 is TGCGCCAGCAGCCAAGGGGTCAGGGAATATGGTGAGCAGTTCTTC. This sequence joins TRBV4-3 and TRBJ2-1, with D possibly being TRBD1 (5 bases). With 1 base removed from V and 9 bases from J, the gap between germline ends came to 16 bases. The length of the CDR3 is 15 residues. Germline V gene sequence: CDR1 LGHNA, CDR2 YSLEER.

The chain uses TRBV18 and TRBJ1-6; D remains ambiguous. CDR3 length equals 12 residues. Germline-derived CDR1 and CDR2 are KGHSH and LQKENI. Trimming took off 3 bases at V and 9 bases at J, with 6 bases between the two ends. CDR3 loop: CASSPGASPLHF. The DNA for the CDR3 is TGTGCCAGCTCACCCGGTGCTTCACCCCTCCACTTT.

This clone has just one count. This chain connects TRBV20-1 to TRBJ2-7, with 7 bases aligning to TRBD2. The CDR3 runs 15 residues. V lost 3 bases and J lost 4; bases outside the gene matches: 12. CDR1 and CDR2 from the germline V gene are DFQATT and SNEGSKA (reference sequence). The CDR3 nucleotides are TGCAGTGCTAGTTCGAGGCGGGAGTATGGGTACGAGCAGTACTTC. Protein product: CSASSRREYGYEQYF.

The J gene is TRBJ2-7, the V gene TRBV30; 9 bases match TRBD1. V trimming: 0 bases; J trimming: 7 bases; junction bases outside the gene matches: 4. The CDR3 totals 13 residues. The germline V gene has CDR1 GTSNPN and CDR2 SVGIG (reference sequence). CDR3 loop: CAWSVQGAGEQYF. Written as DNA, the CDR3 is TGTGCCTGGAGTGTACAGGGGGCAGGGGAGCAGTACTTC. The full variable domain, completed using reference TRBV30 and TRBJ2-7, is SQTIHQWPATLVQPVGSPLSLECTVEGTSNPNLYWYRQAAGRGLQLLFYSVGIGQISSEVPQNLSASRPQDRQFILSSKKLLLSDSGFYLCAWSVQGAGEQYFGPGTRLTVT.

The chain couples TRBV18 to TRBJ1-4; 10 bases fit TRBD1. Germline CDR1 is KGHSH and CDR2 is LQKENI. Germline trimming cut 3 bases from V and 1 base from J; bases unmatched to any gene: 5. This CDR3 has 17 amino acids. This CDR3 reads CASSPRQGAQTNEKLFF. The DNA of the CDR3 is TGTGCCAGCTCACCTAGACAGGGGGCGCAAACTAATGAAAAACTGTTTTTT.

V is TRBV11-2 and J is TRBJ2-2, with 12 bases fitting TRBD2. The CDR3 consists of 16 residues. V lost 6 bases and J lost 7; bases outside the gene matches: 9. Germline V gene lookup returns CDR1 SGHAT and CDR2 FQNNGV. CDR3 sequence reads: CASRPLAGGRNGELFF. The CDR3 nucleotides are TGTGCCAGCAGGCCTCTAGCGGGGGGGCGTAACGGGGAGCTGTTTTTT. Full variable domain (missing parts from reference TRBV11-2 and TRBJ2-2): EAGVAQSPRYKIIEKRQSVAFWCNPISGHATLYWYQQILGQGPKLLIQFQNNGVVDDSQLPKDRFSAERLKGVDSTLKIQPAKLEDSAVYLCASRPLAGGRNGELFFGEGSRLTVL.

A single count supports this clone. This chain connects TRBV27 to TRBJ2-1; TRBD2 aligns across 13 bases. The CDR3 has 17 amino acids. Trimming cost V 5 bases and J 6 bases; bases outside gene matches: 10. CDR1 is MNHEY, CDR2 SMNVEV, per germline (reference sequence). The CDR3: CASSHRTSGGLFNEQFF. For the CDR3, the DNA is TGTGCCAGCAGTCATCGGACTAGCGGGGGCCTCTTCAATGAGCAGTTCTTC.

The genes are TRBV9 and TRBJ1-2; TRBD1 matches 7 bases. CDR1 SGDLS and CDR2 YYNGEE come from the germline V gene. Trimming removed 0 bases from V and 5 bases from J; junction bases left unmatched: 10. The CDR3 has 16 amino acids. The CDR3: CASSVERGRGSYGYTF. The CDR3 nucleotides are TGTGCCAGCAGCGTAGAGAGGGGGCGAGGATCATATGGCTACACCTTC.

Only a few counts were recorded for this clone. The chain combines TRBV30 with TRBJ1-2; 9 bases line up with TRBD1. This CDR3 spans 14 amino acids. The V gene's germline CDR1 is GTSNPN and CDR2 SVGIG (reference sequence). Germline trimming cut 3 bases from V and 7 bases from J; bases unmatched to any gene: 9. In nucleotides, the CDR3 is TGTGCCTGGAGCCTTAACAGGGGGCTCGGTGGCTACACCTTC. This translates into CAWSLNRGLGGYTF.

This clone has more than one count but fewer than ten. The V gene is TRBV9, the J gene TRBJ2-2, with 11 bases matching TRBD2. CDR3 size: 19 residues. The V gene end was trimmed by 0 bases and the J gene end by 0 bases; junction bases not matched to a gene: 7. Looked up from germline, CDR1 is SGDLS and CDR2 is YYNGEE. The CDR3: CASSVAPGLAVANTGELFF. The CDR3 DNA follows: TGTGCCAGCAGCGTAGCTCCGGGACTAGCGGTCGCGAACACCGGGGAGCTGTTTTTT.

The rearrangement uses TRBV11-2 and TRBJ1-1; maybe TRBD1 (6 bases). V gave up 5 bases and J gave up 1 base, with 11 bases separating them. CDR1 is SGHAT, CDR2 FQNNGV, per germline. The CDR3 spans 14 residues. The CDR3 spells CASSPIRGNTEAFF. In DNA, the CDR3 is TGTGCCAGCAGCCCGATCAGGGGGAACACTGAAGCTTTCTTT.

In its sample, this clone was seen once. The V gene is TRBV7-9, the J gene TRBJ1-4; TRBD1 matches 9 bases. J was trimmed by 7 bases and V by 4 bases; bases with no gene match: 7. From germline, CDR1 is SEHNR and CDR2 FQNEAQ (reference sequence). CDR3 length: 15 amino acids. CDR3 region: CASSSLQGAAEKLFF. The CDR3 DNA follows: TGTGCCAGCAGCTCTTTACAGGGGGCGGCTGAAAAACTGTTTTTT. The complete variable domain, with remaining parts taken from reference TRBV7-9 and TRBJ1-4, reads DTGVSQNPRHKITKRGQNVTFRCDPISEHNRLYWYRQTLGQGPEFLTYFQNEAQLEKSRLLSDRFSAERPKGSFSTLEIQRTEQGDSAMYLCASSSLQGAAEKLFFGSGTQLSVL.

The V call is TRBV27, the J call TRBJ2-1, with TRBD2 matching over 7 bases. V shed 6 bases and J 9 bases; nucleotides not matched to a gene: 11. Per the germline V gene, CDR1 is MNHEY and CDR2 is SMNVEV (reference sequence). The CDR3 extends over 14 amino acids. CDR3 protein: CASSAVWLAGEQFF. The DNA of the CDR3 is TGTGCCAGCAGCGCCGTTTGGTTAGCGGGTGAGCAGTTCTTC.

The chain carries TRBV7-3 and TRBJ2-7; the match to TRBD1 covers 7 bases. Trimming at V came to 1 base and at J to 5 bases, leaving 11 bases not matched to a gene. Germline V gene sequence: CDR1 SGHTA, CDR2 FQGTGA. The length of the CDR3 is 16 residues. CDR3 DNA sequence: TGTGCCAGCAGCTTAATAGCCGGGACAGTGATCAACGAGCAGTACTTC. It encodes CASSLIAGTVINEQYF. The complete variable domain, with remaining parts taken from reference TRBV7-3 and TRBJ2-7, reads GAGVSQTPSNKVTEKGKYVELRCDPISGHTALYWYRQSLGQGPEFLIYFQGTGAADDSGLPNDRFFAVRPEGSVSTLKIQRTERGDSAVYLCASSLIAGTVINEQYFGPGTRLTVT.